The 20 T cell receptor beta chains given below trace back to one sample, sequenced in a study of blood T cell repertoires in COVID-19 (TCRdb year 2020). Library preparation used the immunoSEQ multiplex PCR assay. This immuneACCESS table, as held by TCRdb, lists in-frame sequences with V and J called but not all clones. Of the missing ones, under half trace to an unresolved V gene in checked studies; the others have no known cause. The sample records about 220,000 clones, about nine tenths of which are singletons. Just over 2.5% of the sample is in the top ten clones. Specimen: PBMCs or T cells enriched from blood (not recorded which). Receptors originate from a woman in her thirties who had recovered from COVID-19.

The chain couples TRBV6-4 to TRBJ1-1, with 9 bases lining up with TRBD1. From germline, CDR1 is MRHNA and CDR2 SNTAGT. This CDR3 has 13 residues. V lost 3 bases and J lost 4; bases outside the gene matches: 0. The chain's CDR3 is CASSEDRGTEAFF. The CDR3 nucleotides read TGTGCCAGCAGTGAGGACAGGGGCACTGAAGCTTTCTTT.

This clone was seen once. The chain is built from TRBV3-1 (or the pseudogene TRBV3-2) and TRBJ1-4; 9 bases are a match to TRBD1. CDR1 LGHDT and CDR2 YNNKEL come from the germline V gene (reference sequence). CDR3 length equals 15 residues. Trimming cost V 4 bases and J 8 bases; bases outside gene matches: 8. DNA for the CDR3: TGTGCCAGCAGCCTGCGGACAGGGGAGATGGAAAAACTGTTTTTT. Protein sequence: CASSLRTGEMEKLFF.

The chain is built from TRBV4-1 and TRBJ2-1; TRBD2 aligns across 12 bases. Trimming removed 1 base from V and 8 bases from J; junction bases left unmatched: 6. CDR1 and CDR2 from the germline V gene are MGHRA and YSYEKL. This CDR3 is 16 amino acids long. CDR3 DNA sequence: TGCGCCAGCAGCCAAGTACTAGCGGGGGGAGGGTATGAGCAGTTCTTC. It yields the protein CASSQVLAGGGYEQFF.

This clone was detected only once. The CDR3 DNA follows: TGTGCCAGCAGCCCCGACAGGGACGGGGGTTATGGCTACACCTTC. It is translated as CASSPDRDGGYGYTF. The gene calls are TRBV7-2 and TRBJ1-2, with 7 bases that match TRBD1. Trimming cost V 5 bases and J 5 bases; bases outside gene matches: 11. Germline lookup yields CDR1 SGHTA and CDR2 FQGNSA. This CDR3 is built from 15 residues. Filled out from reference TRBV7-2 and TRBJ1-2, the complete variable domain reads GAGVSQSPSNKVTEKGKDVELRCDPISGHTALYWYRQSLGQGLEFLIYFQGNSAPDKSGLPSDRFSAERTGGSVSTLTIQRTQQEDSAVYLCASSPDRDGGYGYTFGSGTRLTVV.

The chain uses TRBV2 and TRBJ2-1; 8 nucleotides line up with TRBD2. The CDR3 is 12 residues long. J was trimmed by 13 bases and V by 4 bases; bases with no gene match: 6. Germline CDR1 and CDR2: SNHLY and FYNNEI. CDR3 DNA: TGTGCCAGCAGTGTGCCAGCGGGGGAACAGTTCTTC. Residues: CASSVPAGEQFF.

V gene TRBV5-6 combines with J gene TRBJ2-1; TRBD2 aligns across 9 bases. The CDR3 sequence is 16 residues long. V was clipped by 0 bases and J by 10 bases; unmatched bases: 11. The germline gives CDR1 SGHDT, CDR2 YYEEEE. As DNA, the CDR3 is TGTGCCAGCAGCTTGGTTTTAGCGGGGGCCTCGGGGGAGCAGTTCTTC. This translates into CASSLVLAGASGEQFF.

The gene calls are TRBV28 and TRBJ2-2; 10 positions match TRBD1. Trimming took 3 bases from V and 7 from J; bases not matched to a gene: 14. The germline V gene has CDR1 MDHEN and CDR2 SYDVKM. The CDR3 totals 18 residues. CDR3 sequence: CASSLWWRTGGLVGELFF. CDR3 nucleotides: TGTGCCAGCAGTTTGTGGTGGAGGACAGGGGGTCTGGTCGGGGAGCTGTTTTTT.

The chain carries TRBV7-9 and TRBJ2-5, with D maybe TRBD2 (5 bases). This CDR3 region has 13 residues. V lost 3 bases and J lost 5, with 10 bases in between. Germline V gene data show CDR1 as SEHNR and CDR2 as FQNEAQ (reference sequence). In DNA, the CDR3 is TGTGCCAGCAGCTTGCCCCCGGGGGAGACCCAGTACTTC. Encoded protein: CASSLPPGETQYF.

The CDR3 region is CASSVLAGSQETQYF. DNA of the CDR3: TGTGCCAGCTCGGTGCTAGCTGGGTCCCAAGAGACCCAGTACTTC. The chain is built from TRBV18 and TRBJ2-5; tentative D call: TRBD2 (5 bases). Deletions cut 6 bases from V and 1 base from J, with 15 bases between. The CDR3 has 15 residues. Germline V gene sequence: CDR1 KGHSH, CDR2 LQKENI.

This chain joins TRBV11-3 and TRBJ2-2; 10 bases align to TRBD1. This CDR3 is built from 15 residues. The V and J ends lost 3 bases and 5 bases, in that order; junction bases with no gene match: 3. CDR1 SGHNT and CDR2 YENEEA come from the germline V gene. Written as DNA, the CDR3 is TGTGCCAGCAGCTTTAGGGGACAGGGGACCGGGGAGCTGTTTTTT. Protein sequence: CASSFRGQGTGELFF.

This rearrangement joins TRBV7-6 to TRBJ1-2, with D perhaps TRBD1 (6 bases). CDR3 length: 15 residues. V gave up 1 base and J gave up 2 bases, with 11 bases separating them. The V gene's germline CDR1 is SGHVS and CDR2 FNYEAQ. The CDR3 DNA sequence: TGTGCCAGCAGCTTAGTACAGGGCCTCAACTATGGCTACACCTTC. This translates into CASSLVQGLNYGYTF.

The J gene is TRBJ2-2, the V gene TRBV9; 12 nucleotides align to TRBD2. V lost 0 bases, J lost 6 bases, and 3 bases stayed unmatched. The length of the CDR3 is 16 residues. CDR1 is SGDLS, CDR2 YYNGEE, per germline. The CDR3 coding sequence is TGTGCCAGCAGCGTAGTGACTAGCGGGAGCCCCGGGGAGCTGTTTTTT. Protein: CASSVVTSGSPGELFF.

The chain has TRBV7-9 and TRBJ1-4, with TRBD1 identical over 7 bases. Germline V gene data show CDR1 as SEHNR and CDR2 as FQNEAQ (reference sequence). The CDR3 length is 14 residues. With 4 bases clipped from V and 6 bases from J, the junction kept 5 bases outside the gene matches. The CDR3 sequence: CASSSGTADEKLFF. CDR3 bases: TGTGCCAGCAGCTCTGGGACAGCGGATGAAAAACTGTTTTTT.

The rearrangement joins TRBV11-3 to TRBJ2-2; TRBD1 might be the D (6 bases). The CDR3 runs to 14 residues. Germline V gives CDR1 SGHNT, CDR2 YENEEA. Trimming left V 5 bases short and J 4 bases short, with 11 bases between. The CDR3 region is CASSRQESTGELFF. The CDR3 DNA sequence: TGTGCCAGCAGCCGACAGGAATCCACCGGGGAGCTGTTTTTT. The full variable domain, rest sourced from reference TRBV11-3 and TRBJ2-2, is EAGVVQSPRYKIIEKKQPVAFWCNPISGHNTLYWYLQNLGQGPELLIRYENEEAVDDSQLPKDRFSAERLKGVDSTLKIQPAELGDSAVYLCASSRQESTGELFFGEGSRLTVL.

The rearrangement links TRBV9 to TRBJ2-2; perhaps TRBD1 as D (6 bases). Trimming stripped 1 base from V and 1 base from J, with 17 bases between. Germline-derived CDR1 and CDR2 are SGDLS and YYNGEE. CDR3 length: 18 residues. The CDR3 spells CASSVRRQVSLNTGELFF. The CDR3 region has the DNA TGTGCCAGCAGCGTACGAAGACAGGTTTCGCTGAACACCGGGGAGCTGTTTTTT.

This chain links TRBV3-1 (or the pseudogene TRBV3-2) with TRBJ1-6; tentatively, D is TRBD1 (5 bases). The CDR3 is made up of 14 amino acids. From germline, CDR1 is LGHDT and CDR2 YNNKEL (reference sequence). V was pared by 2 bases and J by 10 bases, with 12 bases between. The CDR3 DNA reads TGTGCCAGCAGCCAACAGGGTACATTCTCACCCCTCCACTTT. Its translation is CASSQQGTFSPLHF.

The chain carries TRBV27 and TRBJ1-6; 8 nucleotides match TRBD1. Germline V lookup: CDR1 MNHEY, CDR2 SMNVEV (reference sequence). The V segment lost 5 bases and the J segment 7 bases; nucleotides outside the gene matches: 7. The CDR3 runs 15 residues. As DNA, the CDR3 is TGTGCCAGCAGTAGAGGACAGGGAATGAATTCACCCCTCCACTTT. Its translation: CASSRGQGMNSPLHF.

This clone came up once. This chain joins TRBV4-3 and TRBJ1-2, with unresolved D. The V gene's germline CDR1 is LGHNA and CDR2 YSLEER. The CDR3 contains 15 residues. Between the trimmed V and J ends, which lost 0 bases and 9 bases, there was a span of 17 bases. The DNA for the CDR3 is TGCGCCAGCAGCCAAGATTCGCCTCCCGGGGATCGCTACACCTTC. Translation gives CASSQDSPPGDRYTF.

This sequence joins TRBV12-3 or TRBV12-4 and TRBJ2-5; no clear D. The CDR3 runs to 11 residues. Trimming shortened V by 6 bases and J by 5 bases, and 7 bases separated the two germline ends. CDR3 DNA: TGTGCCAGCAGCGAGGAGGAGACCCAGTACTTC. It translates to CASSEEETQYF.

This rearrangement joins TRBV15 to TRBJ2-1; D is undetermined. V shed 0 bases and J shed 7 bases, with 10 bases lying between them. The germline gives CDR1 LNHNV, CDR2 YYDKDF (reference sequence). The CDR3 is made up of 14 amino acids. This CDR3 is CATSRDLEANEQFF. The CDR3, as DNA: TGTGCCACCAGCAGAGATCTCGAGGCAAATGAGCAGTTCTTC.